The present T cell receptor (beta chain) was sequenced within a study of blood T cell repertoires in COVID-19 (dated by TCRdb to the early 2020s). Turning to the overall study: Samples from collaborators originated in the United States, Italy and Spain and spanned both the acute and convalescent phases of COVID-19. Samples were obtained from the ongoing ImmuneRACE study (first 160 participants) and from 1,254 subjects provided by 6 global collaborators. Where available, HLA class I and class II types were obtained from metadata supplied by the sample provider rather than from assay-based typing. The material from the prospective study consisted of cDNA or gDNA derived from T cells, B-cell-depleted T cells, or PBMCs. The repertoires were released in a freely available public database meant as a resource for research on the immune response to SARS-CoV-2. The dataset comprised deeply sampled blood TCRbeta repertoires from subjects exposed to, actively infected with, or recovered from COVID-19. Sample metadata almost always included a de-identified subject ID, COVID-19 status, age in years and sex. Beyond this particular receptor, the publication reports: The amount of clinical and demographic metadata varied by source and participant and was provided uncurated.

Notes on this clone: Its antigen specificity is not known. Base quality data are lacking; no much larger clone is found one base away.

TCRbeta CDR3 regions were amplified from genomic DNA by means of the immunoSEQ Assay, a bias-controlled multiplex PCR. Per the source publication's procedure: The number of nucleated cells in each sample was estimated by amplification of reference gene primers within the assay. To quantify the absolute abundance of each unique TCRbeta CDR3 rearrangement, sequence reads were collapsed and filtered. For each sample, productive Simpson clonality was calculated as the square root of Simpson's diversity index over productive rearrangements. The immuneACCESS repertoire file appears here via TCRdb, limited to in-frame rearrangements. These files lack a portion of the clones; in checked studies, under half of the deficit traces to unresolved V genes, and the cause of the others is not known. That table is the source of V, J and clone size, and D and trimming were worked out from the DNA. The table for this sample lists 90,000 to 130,000 clones; over 75% of them were counted only once. The top ten constitute 16% of the sample.

The CDR3 goes from the cysteine to the phenylalanine over 14 residues. Only CDR3 DNA is held: 42 bases, read in frame from base 1. V ends up 4 bases short and J 6 bases short, with an unmatched junction base count of 4. The germline V gene gives CDR1 as SGHRS and CDR2 as YFSETQ. Each collaborating institution followed its own protocols to collect whole blood in K2EDTA tubes. For TCRbeta analysis, collaborators shipped samples in one of three forms: frozen whole blood, isolated PBMCs, or DNA extracted from either of those sample types. The receptor's source is an elderly woman with active or convalescent COVID-19. Input material: peripheral blood. The chain was built from TRBV5-1 and TRBJ1-4, and 9 bases in between align with TRBD1. The CDR3 here reads CASSKRQGDEKLFF. Read as DNA, the sequence is TGCGCCAGCAGCAAAAGACAGGGGGATGAAAAACTGTTTTTT.